This T cell receptor (beta chain) was sequenced during a study of yellow fever vaccine responses in identical twins. Regarding the study as a whole: Twins reportedly had a vaccine T cell response that seemed partly convergent, partly personalized.

In germline, CDR1 is GTSNPN, CDR2 SVGIG (reference sequence). This CDR3 spans 13 amino acids. TCRdb re-called the RT-PCR reads through MiXCR, storing one row per CDR3 protein. The table includes fewer than 2,500 distinct CDR3 sequences, 7% to 9.5% detected once. This clonotype turned up a few times. Its target is unknown. The input for sequencing was T cells from blood (PBMCs), unsorted or a sorted subset (not recorded which), taken approximately 25 months after vaccination. This chain joins TRBV30 and TRBJ1-2, with D tentatively TRBD1 (6 bases). The sequence derives from a woman younger than 35 who received the yellow fever vaccine. CDR3 loop: CAQIRGPNYGYTF. The CDR3 DNA is TGTGCACAGATCAGGGGACCTAACTATGGCTACACCTTC. The complete variable domain, with remaining parts taken from reference TRBV30 and TRBJ1-2, reads SQTIHQWPATLVQPVGSPLSLECTVEGTSNPNLYWYRQAAGRGLQLLFYSVGIGQISSEVPQNLSASRPQDRQFILSSKKLLLSDSGFYLCAQIRGPNYGYTFGSGTRLTVV.